Below, 2 T cell receptor beta chains from the same sample are listed, as sequenced in a study of blood T cell repertoires in COVID-19. Produced via immunoSEQ multiplex PCR; TCRdb's table is partial and in-frame only. The sample includes 72,000 or so clones, approximately 89% of them seen just once. Sequencing was performed on peripheral blood. These receptor sequences come from a man aged 50-60 years with active COVID-19.

This clone was detected once. The chain combines TRBV7-2 with TRBJ1-3, with 8 nucleotides matching TRBD1. Trimming at V came to 3 bases and at J to 2 bases, leaving 3 bases not matched to a gene. The CDR3 totals 15 residues. Germline V gene sequence: CDR1 SGHTA, CDR2 FQGNSA. The CDR3 DNA sequence: TGTGCCAGCAGCTTCAAGACAGGGGCTGGAAACACCATATATTTT. It is translated as CASSFKTGAGNTIYF.

The chain combines TRBV28 with TRBJ2-2; 7 nucleotides align to TRBD2. With 2 bases clipped from V and 0 bases from J, the junction kept 0 bases outside the gene matches. Germline V lookup: CDR1 MDHEN, CDR2 SYDVKM. The CDR3 is 15 amino acids. CDR3 nucleotides: TGTGCCAGCAGTTTAGCGGGGGCGAACACCGGGGAGCTGTTTTTT. Translating it yields CASSLAGANTGELFF.